This T cell receptor beta chain originates from a study of blood T cells in healthy people across ages. Next came a second PCR, run for about 6 to 12 cycles, which used a sample-barcoded 5' primer along with a J-beta primer mix. TCRdb independently ran MiXCR on the 5' RACE reads; one entry per CDR3 protein. The sample contains 920,000 or so distinct CDR3 sequences, 45% of which appear only once. This CDR3 is built from 13 residues. Germline V gives CDR1 SQVTM, CDR2 ANQGSEA. V lost 4 bases to trimming and J lost 9 bases, with 16 bases between them. The table lists this clonotype with a count of one. Source material: blood. The chain couples TRBV29-1 to TRBJ1-5; a possible D gene is TRBD1 (5 bases). This clonotype originated in a woman aged 55-70 years in good health. The CDR3 DNA is TGCAGCGTTGTTGGGGGTGTTGGTCTGCCCCAGCATTTT. This sequence encodes CSVVGGVGLPQHF.